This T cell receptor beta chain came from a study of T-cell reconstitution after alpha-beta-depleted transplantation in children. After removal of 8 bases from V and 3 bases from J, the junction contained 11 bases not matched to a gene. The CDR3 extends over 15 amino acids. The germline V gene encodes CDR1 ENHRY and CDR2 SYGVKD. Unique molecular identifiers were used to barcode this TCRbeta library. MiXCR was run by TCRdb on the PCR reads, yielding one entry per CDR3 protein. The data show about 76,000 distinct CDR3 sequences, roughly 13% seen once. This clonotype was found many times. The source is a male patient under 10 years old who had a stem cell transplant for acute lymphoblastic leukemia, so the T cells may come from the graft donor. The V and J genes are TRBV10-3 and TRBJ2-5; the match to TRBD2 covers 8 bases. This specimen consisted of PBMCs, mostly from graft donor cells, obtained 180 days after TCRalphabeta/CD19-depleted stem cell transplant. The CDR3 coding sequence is TGTGCCATCGGGAGGAATAGCGGGGCCAAAGAGACCCAGTACTTC. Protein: CAIGRNSGAKETQYF.